This is a list of T cell receptor beta chains from one sample in a study of cytomegalovirus exposure and HLA in healthy donors. Assay used: immunoSEQ multiplex PCR; TCRdb lists only in-frame clones, some missing. This table holds approximately 190,000 clones, roughly 82% found once. Sequenced: PBMCs. The origin of the receptors is a woman aged 45 to 65 in good health and CMV-seropositive. The CDR3 runs from the conserved cysteine through the conserved F or W. The order of the fields is J gene, clone size, V gene, D gene, CDR3 protein, CDR3 DNA. The D gene is left open where the match is weak. Rows may omit the clone size; those that give it use once, few, many or a size class.

>TRBJ1-6|.|TRBV7-2|TRBD1
CASSRGQGVDSPLHF
TGTGCCAGCAGCCGCGGACAGGGGGTCGATTCACCCCTCCACTTT
>TRBJ1-1|.|TRBV10-3|.
CAISEGGSEAFF
TGTGCCATCAGTGAAGGGGGATCGGAAGCTTTCTTT
>TRBJ1-5|.|TRBV6-1|.
CASSSPREGDQPQHF
TGTGCCAGCAGTTCCCCTCGGGAGGGCGATCAGCCCCAGCATTTT
>TRBJ2-3|few|TRBV9|.
CASSTWDSRTDTQYF
TGTGCCAGCAGCACCTGGGACTCCCGCACAGATACGCAGTATTTT
>TRBJ2-7|.|TRBV5-1|TRBD2
CASKRDYEQYF
TGCGCCAGCAAGCGGGATTACGAGCAGTACTTC
>TRBJ2-1|once|TRBV7-2|.
CASSLGDYNEQFF
TGTGCCAGCAGCTTAGGAGACTACAATGAGCAGTTCTTC
>TRBJ2-2|.|TRBV7-2|TRBD2
CASSRSSGGASGELFF
TGTGCCAGCAGCCGCTCTAGCGGGGGGGCATCTGGGGAGCTGTTTTTT
>TRBJ2-2|.|TRBV5-4|.
CASSPWGGRITGELFF
TGTGCCAGCAGCCCCTGGGGGGGCAGAATCACCGGGGAGCTGTTTTTT
>TRBJ1-6|.|TRBV2|.
CASTAGPINSPLHF
TGTGCCAGTACTGCGGGCCCGATTAATTCACCCCTCCACTTT
>TRBJ2-1|.|TRBV6-1|.
CASSDWGRGPWDEQFF
TGTGCCAGCAGTGACTGGGGGCGCGGACCCTGGGATGAGCAGTTCTTC
>TRBJ2-1|.|TRBV5-4|TRBD2
CASSQGLAGSYNEQFF
TGTGCCAGCAGCCAGGGACTAGCGGGTTCCTACAATGAGCAGTTCTTC
>TRBJ2-7|.|TRBV7-2|.
CASSLPAPAYEQYF
TGTGCCAGCAGCTTACCCGCCCCAGCCTACGAGCAGTACTTC
>TRBJ2-1|.|TRBV7-8|.
CASSFLDEQFF
TGTGCCAGCAGCTTCCTAGATGAGCAGTTCTTC
>TRBJ2-3|.|TRBV7-8|TRBD2
CASRILLAGPTSTDTQYF
TGTGCCAGCAGGATACTACTAGCGGGGCCCACTAGCACAGATACGCAGTATTTT
>TRBJ2-7|.|TRBV5-1|.
CASSFKQVSDEQYF
TGCGCCAGCAGCTTCAAACAGGTCAGTGACGAGCAGTACTTC
>TRBJ2-3|.|TRBV6-5|TRBD2
CASSYSGLRTDTQYF
TGTGCCAGCAGTTACTCGGGACTACGAACAGATACGCAGTATTTT
>TRBJ2-3|once|TRBV5-1|.
CASSLGTVSTDTQYF
TGCGCCAGCAGCTTGGGGACAGTTAGCACAGATACGCAGTATTTT
>TRBJ1-2|.|TRBV15|TRBD1
CATSRDTGTGSGYTF
TGTGCCACCAGCAGAGACACCGGGACAGGGTCTGGCTACACCTTC
>TRBJ2-7|.|TRBV18|TRBD2
CASSPSGGPEYEQYF
TGTGCCAGCTCACCTAGCGGGGGGCCAGAATACGAGCAGTACTTC
>TRBJ2-3|.|TRBV5-1|TRBD2
CASRGTAGPTDTQYF
TGCGCCAGCCGGGGCACAGCGGGGCCCACAGATACGCAGTATTTT
>TRBJ2-3|.|TRBV10-1|TRBD2
CASSEGLAGEYF
TGCGCCAGCAGTGAAGGACTAGCGGGGGAGTATTTT
>TRBJ2-2|.|TRBV27|.
CASTGTNTGELFF
TGTGCCAGTACGGGGACGAACACCGGGGAGCTGTTTTTT
>TRBJ1-2|.|TRBV7-3|TRBD1
CASSLIVAGTGDGYTF
TGTGCCAGCAGCTTAATTGTGGCCGGGACAGGGGATGGCTACACCTTC
>TRBJ1-4|.|TRBV11-2|.
CASSLAAPGGEKLFF
TGTGCCAGCAGCTTAGCGGCCCCGGGGGGTGAAAAACTGTTTTTT
>TRBJ2-7|once|TRBV30|.
CAWTLGRGEQYF
TGTGCCTGGACTCTAGGAAGGGGCGAGCAGTACTTC
>TRBJ1-4|.|TRBV25-1|.
CASSDGGTTNEKLFF
TGTGCCAGCAGTGACGGGGGAACAACTAATGAAAAACTGTTTTTT
>TRBJ2-3|.|TRBV5-4|TRBD2
CASKRGDTDTQYF
TGTGCCAGCAAGCGGGGGGACACAGATACGCAGTATTTT
>TRBJ1-1|.|TRBV10-3|.
CAISWQGVGAFF
TGTGCCATCAGTTGGCAAGGGGTTGGAGCTTTCTTT
>TRBJ2-3|once|TRBV6-4|TRBD1
CASSQEDRGTDTQYF
TGTGCCAGCAGCCAAGAGGACAGGGGCACAGATACGCAGTATTTT
>TRBJ2-5|.|TRBV2|TRBD1
CASMGTGRETQYF
TGTGCCAGCATGGGGACAGGGCGAGAGACCCAGTACTTC
>TRBJ2-3|few|TRBV4-1|.
CASSHLEGDTQYF
TGCGCCAGCAGCCATCTAGAGGGCGATACGCAGTATTTT
>TRBJ1-1|.|TRBV7-2|TRBD1
CASSLAGTGGRTEAFF
TGTGCCAGCAGCTTGGCAGGGACAGGGGGCCGTACTGAAGCTTTCTTT
>TRBJ2-2|.|TRBV5-1|.
CASSLEGSTAGELFF
TGCGCCAGCAGCTTGGAAGGGTCGACAGCCGGGGAGCTGTTTTTT
>TRBJ2-3|.|TRBV6-1|.
CATRAHTDTQYF
TGTGCCACCAGAGCCCACACAGATACGCAGTATTTT
>TRBJ2-7|.|TRBV27|TRBD1
CASSTGTGISYEQYF
TGTGCCAGCAGTACCGGGACAGGGATCTCCTACGAGCAGTACTTC
>TRBJ2-7|.|TRBV5-1|TRBD1
CASSSGQGFYEQYF
TGCGCCAGCAGCTCGGGACAGGGTTTCTACGAGCAGTACTTC
>TRBJ2-7|.|TRBV7-6|.
CASSLGSGGAYEQYF
TGTGCCAGCAGCTTAGGAAGCGGAGGAGCCTACGAGCAGTACTTC
>TRBJ2-7|once|TRBV18|TRBD1
CASSGQGNSEQYF
TGTGCCAGCTCGGGACAGGGTAACTCCGAGCAGTACTTC
>TRBJ2-1|.|TRBV27|TRBD2
CASRRTSGGYEQFF
TGTGCCAGCAGGCGGACTAGCGGGGGATATGAGCAGTTCTTC
>TRBJ2-3|once|TRBV19|TRBD2
CASSAFSGGDTQYF
TGTGCCAGTAGTGCGTTTAGCGGGGGAGATACGCAGTATTTT
>TRBJ1-1|.|TRBV18|TRBD1
CASSPGGLAEAFF
TGTGCCAGCTCGCCAGGGGGACTCGCTGAAGCTTTCTTT
>TRBJ2-1|.|TRBV6-5|TRBD1
CASSSDRVSYNEQFF
TGTGCCAGCAGTTCCGACAGGGTTTCCTACAATGAGCAGTTCTTC
>TRBJ2-5|.|TRBV6-5|TRBD2
CASSRGGWETQYF
TGTGCCAGCTCCCGGGGAGGGTGGGAGACCCAGTACTTC
>TRBJ2-3|.|TRBV19|TRBD1
CASSISGSRQGFADTQYF
TGTGCCAGTAGTATAAGTGGATCGAGACAGGGTTTCGCAGATACGCAGTATTTT
>TRBJ2-7|.|TRBV5-6|.
CASSLVAGQNYEQYF
TGTGCCAGCAGCTTGGTAGCAGGACAGAACTACGAGCAGTACTTC
>TRBJ2-7|.|TRBV4-2|.
CASSQGTNTYEQYF
TGTGCCAGCAGCCAAGGCACTAACACCTACGAGCAGTACTTC
>TRBJ2-1|.|TRBV2|TRBD1
CASSEPGTVGIGEQFF
TGTGCCAGCAGTGAACCCGGGACAGTCGGTATTGGAGAGCAGTTCTTC
>TRBJ2-1|once|TRBV7-9|.
CASSSGVNEQFF
TGTGCCAGCAGCTCAGGGGTTAATGAGCAGTTCTTC
>TRBJ2-2|.|TRBV5-1|.
CASSLEGLVTGELFF
TGCGCCAGCAGCTTGGAGGGACTTGTCACCGGGGAGCTGTTTTTT
>TRBJ2-3|.|TRBV18|TRBD2
CASSPPPGLAESVWQYF
TGTGCCAGCTCACCACCGCCGGGACTAGCAGAGTCGGTTTGGCAGTATTTT
>TRBJ2-1|once|TRBV19|TRBD1
CASSPGGTGIYNEQFF
TGTGCCAGTAGTCCAGGGGGGACAGGGATCTACAATGAGCAGTTCTTC
>TRBJ1-2|.|TRBV6-1|.
CASTTPTEPYGYTF
TGTGCCAGCACGACCCCGACAGAACCCTATGGCTACACCTTC
>TRBJ2-5|.|TRBV5-1|TRBD2
CASSAGGSGVQETQYF
TGCGCCAGCAGCGCCGGGGGTAGCGGGGTACAAGAGACCCAGTACTTC
>TRBJ2-5|.|TRBV6-6|TRBD2
CASSTGTSGTTPQYF
TGTGCCAGCAGTACCGGGACTAGCGGAACTACGCCCCAGTACTTC
>TRBJ2-4|.|TRBV28|TRBD2
CASRWGSGAHIQYF
TGTGCCAGCCGCTGGGGTAGCGGGGCGCACATTCAGTACTTC